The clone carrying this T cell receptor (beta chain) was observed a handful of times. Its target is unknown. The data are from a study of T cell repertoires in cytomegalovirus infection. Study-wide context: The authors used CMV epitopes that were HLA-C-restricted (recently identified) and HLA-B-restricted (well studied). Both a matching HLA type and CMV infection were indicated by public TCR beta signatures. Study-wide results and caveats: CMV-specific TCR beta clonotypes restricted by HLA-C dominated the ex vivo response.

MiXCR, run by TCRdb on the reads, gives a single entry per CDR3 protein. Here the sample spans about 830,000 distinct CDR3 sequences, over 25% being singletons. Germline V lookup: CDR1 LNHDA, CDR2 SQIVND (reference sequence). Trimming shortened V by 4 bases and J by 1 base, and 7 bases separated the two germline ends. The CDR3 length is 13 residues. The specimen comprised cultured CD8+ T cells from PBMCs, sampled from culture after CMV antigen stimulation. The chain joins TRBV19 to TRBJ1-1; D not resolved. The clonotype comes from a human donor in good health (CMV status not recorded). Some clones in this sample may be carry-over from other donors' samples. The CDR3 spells CASSTHKNTEAFF. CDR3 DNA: TGTGCCAGTAGTACACACAAGAACACTGAAGCTTTCTTT. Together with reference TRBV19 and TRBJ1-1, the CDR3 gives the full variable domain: DGGITQSPKYLFRKEGQNVTLSCEQNLNHDAMYWYRQDPGQGLRLIYYSQIVNDFQKGDIAEGYSVSREKKESFPLTVTSAQKNPTAFYLCASSTHKNTEAFFGQGTRLTVV.